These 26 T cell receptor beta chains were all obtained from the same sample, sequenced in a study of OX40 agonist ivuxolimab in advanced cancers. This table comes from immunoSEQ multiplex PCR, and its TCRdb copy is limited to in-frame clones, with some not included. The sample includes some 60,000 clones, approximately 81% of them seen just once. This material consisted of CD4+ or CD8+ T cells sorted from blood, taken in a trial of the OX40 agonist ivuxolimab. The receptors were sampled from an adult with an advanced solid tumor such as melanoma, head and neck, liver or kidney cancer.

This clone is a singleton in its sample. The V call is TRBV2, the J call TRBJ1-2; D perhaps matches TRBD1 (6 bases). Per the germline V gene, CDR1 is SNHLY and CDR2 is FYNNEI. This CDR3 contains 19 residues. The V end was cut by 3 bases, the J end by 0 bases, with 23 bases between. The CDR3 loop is CASSDVLGQLGLANYGYTF. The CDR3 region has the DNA TGTGCCAGCAGTGATGTGTTAGGACAGCTGGGGCTAGCTAACTATGGCTACACCTTC.

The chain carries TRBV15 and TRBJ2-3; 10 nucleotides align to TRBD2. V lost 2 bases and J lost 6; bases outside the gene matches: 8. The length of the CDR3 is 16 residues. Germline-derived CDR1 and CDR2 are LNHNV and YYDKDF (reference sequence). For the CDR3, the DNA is TGTGCCACCAGCAGACGGCCTAGCGGGGGCGGGGATACGCAGTATTTT. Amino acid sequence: CATSRRPSGGGDTQYF.

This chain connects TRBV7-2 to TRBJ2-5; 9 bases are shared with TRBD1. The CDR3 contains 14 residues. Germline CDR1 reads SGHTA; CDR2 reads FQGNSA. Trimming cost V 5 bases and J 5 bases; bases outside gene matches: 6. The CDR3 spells CASSIGTGTETQYF. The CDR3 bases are TGTGCCAGCAGCATCGGGACAGGGACGGAGACCCAGTACTTC.

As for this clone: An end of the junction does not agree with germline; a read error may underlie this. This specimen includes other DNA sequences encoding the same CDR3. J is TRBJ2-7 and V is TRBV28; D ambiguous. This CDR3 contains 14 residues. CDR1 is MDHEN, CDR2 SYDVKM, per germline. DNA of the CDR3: TGTGCCAGCAGTTTGGGTCTCCCCACCTACGAGCAGTACTTT. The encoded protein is CASSLGLPTYEQYF. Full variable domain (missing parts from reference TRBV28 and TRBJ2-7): DVKVTQSSRYLVKRTGEKVFLECVQDMDHENMFWYRQDPGLGLRLIYFSYDVKMKEKGDIPEGYSVSREKKERFSLILESASTNQTSMYLCASSLGLPTYEQYFGPGTRLTVT.

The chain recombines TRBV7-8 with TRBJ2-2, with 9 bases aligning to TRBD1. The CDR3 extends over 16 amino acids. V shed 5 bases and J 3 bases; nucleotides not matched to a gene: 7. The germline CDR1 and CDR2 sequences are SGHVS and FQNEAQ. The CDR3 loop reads CASSPEQGAYTGELFF. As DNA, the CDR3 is TGTGCCAGCAGCCCAGAACAGGGGGCTTACACCGGGGAGCTGTTTTTT.

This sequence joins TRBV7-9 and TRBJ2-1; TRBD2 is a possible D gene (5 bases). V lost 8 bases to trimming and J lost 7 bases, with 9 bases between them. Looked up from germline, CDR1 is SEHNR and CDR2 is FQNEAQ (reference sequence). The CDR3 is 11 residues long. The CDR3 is CASEQRNEQFF. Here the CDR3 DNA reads TGTGCCAGCGAACAGCGGAATGAGCAGTTCTTC.

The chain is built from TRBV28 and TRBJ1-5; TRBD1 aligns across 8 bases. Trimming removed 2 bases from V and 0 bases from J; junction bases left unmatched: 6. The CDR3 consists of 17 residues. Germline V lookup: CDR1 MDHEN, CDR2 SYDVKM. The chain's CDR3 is CASSLAGGPYSNQPQHF. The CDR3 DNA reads TGTGCCAGCAGTTTAGCAGGGGGCCCATATAGCAATCAGCCCCAGCATTTT.

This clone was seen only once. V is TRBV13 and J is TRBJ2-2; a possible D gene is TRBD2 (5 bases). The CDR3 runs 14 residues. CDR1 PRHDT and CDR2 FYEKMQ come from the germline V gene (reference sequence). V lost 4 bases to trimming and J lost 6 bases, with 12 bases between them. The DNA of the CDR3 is TGTGCCAGCAGCTACACCACTAGTGCCGGGGAGCTGTTTTTT. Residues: CASSYTTSAGELFF.

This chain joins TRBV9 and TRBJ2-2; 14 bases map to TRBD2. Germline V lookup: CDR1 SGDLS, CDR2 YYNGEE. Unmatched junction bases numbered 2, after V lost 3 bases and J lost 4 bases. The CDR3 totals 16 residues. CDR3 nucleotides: TGTGCCAGCAGCGCCGGGACTAGCGGGGGCACCGGGGAGCTGTTTTTT. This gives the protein CASSAGTSGGTGELFF. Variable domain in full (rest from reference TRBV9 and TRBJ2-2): DSGVTQTPKHLITATGQRVTLRCSPRSGDLSVYWYQQSLDQGLQFLIQYYNGEERAKGNILERFSAQQFPDLHSELNLSSLELGDSALYFCASSAGTSGGTGELFFGEGSRLTVL.

CDR3 sequence reads: CASSLEGTRYNEQFF. Here the CDR3 DNA reads TGTGCCAGCAGCTTAGAGGGGACTAGATACAATGAGCAGTTCTTC. The rearrangement links TRBV11-2 to TRBJ2-1; TRBD2 matches 8 bases. The CDR3 is 15 amino acids. V trimming: 0 bases; J trimming: 4 bases; junction bases outside the gene matches: 2. Germline V gene sequence: CDR1 SGHAT, CDR2 FQNNGV. The full variable domain, its missing parts supplied by reference TRBV11-2 and TRBJ2-1, is EAGVAQSPRYKIIEKRQSVAFWCNPISGHATLYWYQQILGQGPKLLIQFQNNGVVDDSQLPKDRFSAERLKGVDSTLKIQPAKLEDSAVYLCASSLEGTRYNEQFFGPGTRLTVL.

CDR3 nucleotides: TGTGCCAGTAGCGGGAGGGTGGGCACAGATACGCAGTATTTT. Its translation is CASSGRVGTDTQYF. The V gene is TRBV19, the J gene TRBJ2-3; the match to TRBD2 covers 8 bases. Germline-derived CDR1 and CDR2 are LNHDA and SQIVND (reference sequence). This CDR3 is built from 14 residues. The V segment lost 6 bases and the J segment 1 base; nucleotides outside the gene matches: 3.

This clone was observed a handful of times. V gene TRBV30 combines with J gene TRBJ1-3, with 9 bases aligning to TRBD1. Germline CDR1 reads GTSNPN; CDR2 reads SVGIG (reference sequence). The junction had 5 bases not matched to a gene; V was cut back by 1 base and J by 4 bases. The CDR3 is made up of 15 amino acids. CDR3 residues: CAWSGTGAFGNTIYF. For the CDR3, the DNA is TGTGCCTGGAGTGGGACAGGGGCTTTCGGAAACACCATATATTTT.

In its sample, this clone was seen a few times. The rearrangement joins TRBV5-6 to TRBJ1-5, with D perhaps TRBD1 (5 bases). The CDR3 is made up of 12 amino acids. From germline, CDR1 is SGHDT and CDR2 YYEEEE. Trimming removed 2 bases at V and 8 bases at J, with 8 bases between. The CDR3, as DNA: TGTGCCAGCAGCTTTGGGGGGGAGCCCCAGCATTTT. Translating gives CASSFGGEPQHF.

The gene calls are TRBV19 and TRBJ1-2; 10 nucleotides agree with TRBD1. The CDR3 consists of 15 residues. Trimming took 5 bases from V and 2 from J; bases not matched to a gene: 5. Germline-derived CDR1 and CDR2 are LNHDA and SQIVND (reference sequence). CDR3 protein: CASSVKTGGNYGYTF. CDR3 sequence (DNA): TGTGCCAGTAGTGTTAAGACAGGGGGCAACTATGGCTACACCTTC.

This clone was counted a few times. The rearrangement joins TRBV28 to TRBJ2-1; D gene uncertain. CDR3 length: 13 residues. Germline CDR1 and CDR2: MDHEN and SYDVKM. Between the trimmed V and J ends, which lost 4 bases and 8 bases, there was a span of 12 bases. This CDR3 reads CASSSPSSDEQFF. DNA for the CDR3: TGTGCCAGCAGTTCACCGAGCTCCGATGAGCAGTTCTTC.

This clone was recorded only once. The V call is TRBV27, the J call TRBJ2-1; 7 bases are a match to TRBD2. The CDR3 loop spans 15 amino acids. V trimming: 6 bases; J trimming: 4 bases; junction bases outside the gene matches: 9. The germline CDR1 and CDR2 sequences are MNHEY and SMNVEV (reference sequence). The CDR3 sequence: CASRGGLSGYNEQFF. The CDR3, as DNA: TGTGCCAGCAGGGGGGGACTAAGCGGTTACAATGAGCAGTTCTTC.

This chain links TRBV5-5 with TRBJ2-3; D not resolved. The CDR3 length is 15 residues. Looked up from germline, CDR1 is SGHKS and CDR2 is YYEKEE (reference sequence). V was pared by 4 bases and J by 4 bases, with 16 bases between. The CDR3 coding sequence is TGTGCCAGCAGCCTCCTTGGTGGGCCCGCAGATACGCAGTATTTT. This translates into CASSLLGGPADTQYF.

CDR3 nucleotide sequence: TGTGCCAGCAGCTTAGAATTCTCTGGACGGGGTCGAGGTGAGACTTTCTTT. Translating it yields CASSLEFSGRGRGETFF. This chain uses TRBV7-8 with TRBJ1-1; unclear D gene. Germline V gene sequence: CDR1 SGHVS, CDR2 FQNEAQ. The CDR3 contains 17 residues. V lost 1 base, J lost 12 bases, and 27 bases lay in between. Full variable domain (outside the CDR3, taken from reference TRBV7-8 and TRBJ1-1): GAGVSQSPRYKVAKRGQDVALRCDPISGHVSLFWYQQALGQGPEFLTYFQNEAQLDKSGLPSDRFFAERPEGSVSTLKIQRTQQEDSAVYLCASSLEFSGRGRGETFFGQGTRLTVV.

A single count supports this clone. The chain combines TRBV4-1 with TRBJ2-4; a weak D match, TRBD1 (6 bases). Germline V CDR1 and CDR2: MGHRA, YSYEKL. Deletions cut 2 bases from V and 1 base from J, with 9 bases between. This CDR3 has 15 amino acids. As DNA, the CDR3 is TGCGCCAGCAGCCAATTGGACAGCGCCAAAAACATTCAGTACTTC. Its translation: CASSQLDSAKNIQYF.

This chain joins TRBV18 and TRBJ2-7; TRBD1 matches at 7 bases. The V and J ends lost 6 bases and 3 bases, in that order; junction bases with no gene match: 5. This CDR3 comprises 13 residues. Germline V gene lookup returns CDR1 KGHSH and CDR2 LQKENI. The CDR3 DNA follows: TGTGCCAGCTCCCCGGGACAGATCTACGAGCAGTACTTC. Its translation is CASSPGQIYEQYF.

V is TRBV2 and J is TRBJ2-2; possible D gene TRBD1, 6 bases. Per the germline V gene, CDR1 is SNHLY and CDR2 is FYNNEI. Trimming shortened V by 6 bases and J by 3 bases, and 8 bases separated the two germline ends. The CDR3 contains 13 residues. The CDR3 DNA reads TGTGCCAGCAGAAACAGGGACACCGGGGAGCTGTTTTTT. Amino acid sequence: CASRNRDTGELFF.

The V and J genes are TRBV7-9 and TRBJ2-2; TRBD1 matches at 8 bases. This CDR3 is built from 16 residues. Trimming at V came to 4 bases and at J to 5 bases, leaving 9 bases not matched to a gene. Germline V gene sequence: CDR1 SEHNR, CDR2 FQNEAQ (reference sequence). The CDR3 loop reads CASSYLDRGATGELFF. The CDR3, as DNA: TGTGCCAGCAGCTACTTAGACAGGGGTGCAACCGGGGAGCTGTTTTTT.

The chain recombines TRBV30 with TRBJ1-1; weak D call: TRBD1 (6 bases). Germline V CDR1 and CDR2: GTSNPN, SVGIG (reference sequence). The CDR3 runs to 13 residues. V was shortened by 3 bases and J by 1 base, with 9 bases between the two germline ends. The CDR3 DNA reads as TGTGCCTGGAGGGACAGCCCGAACACTGAAGCTTTCTTT. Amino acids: CAWRDSPNTEAFF.

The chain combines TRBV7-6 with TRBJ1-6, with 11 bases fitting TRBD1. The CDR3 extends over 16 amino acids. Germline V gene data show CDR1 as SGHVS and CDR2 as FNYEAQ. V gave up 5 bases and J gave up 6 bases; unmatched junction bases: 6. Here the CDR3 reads CASSLTGQGANSPLHF. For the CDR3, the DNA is TGTGCCAGCAGCCTTACAGGACAGGGGGCTAATTCACCCCTCCACTTT.

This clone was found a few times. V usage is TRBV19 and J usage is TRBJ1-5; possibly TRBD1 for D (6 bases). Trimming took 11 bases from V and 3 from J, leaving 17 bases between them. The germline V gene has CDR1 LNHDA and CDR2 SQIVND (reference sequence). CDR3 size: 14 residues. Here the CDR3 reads CALGGGGNNQPQHF. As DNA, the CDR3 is TGTGCCCTTGGAGGAGGGGGAAACAATCAGCCCCAGCATTTT.

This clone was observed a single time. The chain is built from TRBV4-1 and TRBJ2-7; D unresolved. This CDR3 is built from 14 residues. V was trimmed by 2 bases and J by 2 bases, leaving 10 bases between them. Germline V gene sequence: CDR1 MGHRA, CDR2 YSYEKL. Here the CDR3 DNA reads TGCGCCAGCAGCCAAAGCAGTTCAACCTACGAGCAGTACTTC. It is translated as CASSQSSSTYEQYF.